The T cell receptor (beta chain) under discussion was sequenced for a study of blood T cell repertoires in COVID-19. The V and J ends lost 1 base and 4 bases, in that order; junction bases with no gene match: 6. The length of the CDR3 is 15 residues. CDR1 is MDHEN and CDR2 is SYDVKM in the germline V gene. Sequenced by immunoSEQ multiplex PCR; TCRdb stores in-frame clones only, minus some. The repertoire holds 160,000 or so clones, with approximately 80% as singletons. The rearrangement uses TRBV28 and TRBJ2-5; 7 bases match TRBD2. Sequenced: peripheral blood. This TCR came from a human donor in a cohort sampled during active COVID-19. The CDR3 DNA reads as TGTGCCAGCAGTTTATCCGGGAGCGGGACAGAGACCCAGTACTTC. As protein: CASSLSGSGTETQYF.